A single TCR beta chain is shown here with its context. The antigen remains unidentified. These data originate in a study of CXCR3-negative and CXCR3-positive naive CD8 T cells. Overall study results and limits: Hydrophobicity of TRB CDR3s was greater in CXCR3-positive naive cells than in CXCR3-negative naive cells. Naive subsets expressed similar surface CD5; TRB CDR3 features served to infer TCR strength.

Preparation of TRB cDNA libraries relied on 5' RACE carrying UMI labels. Each CDR3 protein gets one entry in TCRdb, which reprocessed the 5' RACE reads and gives no DNA. The record lists tens of thousands of distinct CDR3 sequences, of which the ten most abundant hold roughly 0.62%. This clonotype was sampled from a human donor in good health. Some clones in this sample may be carry-over from other donors' samples. Input material: naive CXCR3+ CD8+ T cells from blood. Stated subset: CD45RO-CCR7+CD27+CD95- naive CD8+ T cells expressing CXCR3 (TNR3+).

The CDR3 sequence is CASGFSDTTNEKLFF. The V call is TRBV12-5, the J call TRBJ1-4; the D gene TCRdb calls, TRBD1, cannot be checked with no DNA. Germline V gene lookup returns CDR1 LGHNT and CDR2 FRNRAP. This CDR3 has 15 residues.